Listed below are T cell receptor beta chains from one sample, sequenced in a study of shared clonotypes between healthy human individuals. TCRdb's table, derived via immunoSEQ multiplex PCR, lists solely in-frame clones and lacks some. The repertoire has under 1,100,000 clones, under 80% of them found once; the top ten carry about 1.5%. Sequencing was performed on memory CD4+ T cells sorted from blood. All receptors come from a man between 18 and 35 years old in good health. Both conserved end residues are trimmed from each CDR3. A D gene is named only where the DNA matches it firmly. Size is stated for part of the rows, as once, few or many counts, or as a class when the clone is expanded.

V gene,clone size,J gene,D gene,CDR3 protein
TRBV5-1,.,TRBJ1-6,TRBD1,ASSRTGANSPLH
TRBV10-3,.,TRBJ1-2,.,AISDDYYGYT
TRBV5-1,.,TRBJ1-2,.,ASSPDTYGYT
TRBV21-1,.,TRBJ2-7,.,ASSKEFNGLDDYEQY
TRBV9,.,TRBJ2-3,TRBD2,ASSVPTSGSSTSTDTQY
TRBV9,.,TRBJ2-2,TRBD2,ASSVAASGYTGELF
TRBV10-3,.,TRBJ1-5,.,AISQDGENQPQH
TRBV30,few,TRBJ2-3,.,AWQGASTDTQY
TRBV27,.,TRBJ1-6,.,ASSRAQNSPLH
TRBV5-1,.,TRBJ2-5,.,ASSLGSGRETQY
TRBV10-3,.,TRBJ2-7,.,AISLGRENEQY
TRBV4-1,few,TRBJ2-7,TRBD2,ASSRVAGHEQY
TRBV11-2,.,TRBJ2-1,.,ASSLGVAREF
TRBV29-1,.,TRBJ1-2,TRBD1,SVKTGGFGYT
TRBV6-1,.,TRBJ2-3,TRBD1,ASSRQGSDTQY